This T cell receptor (beta chain) was sequenced during a study of T cell responses to AZD1222 COVID-19 vaccine. Broader study findings: There were mostly white British donors and more females than males, and clonal diversity was possibly underestimated. Baseline seropositivity occurred in only a handful of AZD1222 recipients. Compared with day 0, the breadth and depth of the Spike-specific TCR repertoire rose significantly after two doses of AZD1222.

It was second doses at about 4 or about 12 weeks that were pooled. The protocol was immunoSEQ multiplex PCR, while the TCRdb copy is restricted to in-frame clones and leaves out a portion. This sample carries approximately 150,000 clones, around 89% of them seen once, and the ten largest clones take approximately 4.3%. As concerns this clone: Its antigen is currently unknown.

The source was peripheral blood, collected 28 days after the second AZD1222 dose. This TCR came from an adult who received the AZD1222 COVID-19 vaccine.

CDR3 in amino acids: CASSLGHSYEQYF. CDR3 DNA: TGTGCCAGCAGTTTGGGACACTCCTACGAGCAGTACTTC. The chain employs TRBV12-3 or TRBV12-4 and TRBJ2-7; D is perhaps TRBD1 (6 bases). This CDR3 region has 13 residues. The V end lost 3 bases, the J end lost 0 bases, and 6 bases lay between the germline ends.